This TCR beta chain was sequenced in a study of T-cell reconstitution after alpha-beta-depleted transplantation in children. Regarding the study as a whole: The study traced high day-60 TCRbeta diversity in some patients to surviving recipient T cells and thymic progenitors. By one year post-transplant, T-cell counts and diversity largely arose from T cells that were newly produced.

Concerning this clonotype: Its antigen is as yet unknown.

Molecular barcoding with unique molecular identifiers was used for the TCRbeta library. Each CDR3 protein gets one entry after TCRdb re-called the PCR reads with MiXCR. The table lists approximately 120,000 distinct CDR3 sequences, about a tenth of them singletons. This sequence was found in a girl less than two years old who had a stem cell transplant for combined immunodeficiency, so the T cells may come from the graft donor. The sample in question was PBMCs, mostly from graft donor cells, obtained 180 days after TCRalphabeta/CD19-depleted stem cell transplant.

The CDR3 sequence: CSARDFRAGVYNEQFF. The CDR3 nucleotides are TGCAGTGCTAGAGACTTTCGAGCGGGAGTCTACAATGAGCAGTTCTTC. V usage is TRBV20-1 and J usage is TRBJ2-1, with 8 nucleotides matching TRBD2. The CDR3 length is 16 residues. The ends lost 0 bases at V and 3 bases at J; junction bases unmatched: 7. CDR1 is DFQATT and CDR2 is SNEGSKA in the germline V gene (reference sequence).